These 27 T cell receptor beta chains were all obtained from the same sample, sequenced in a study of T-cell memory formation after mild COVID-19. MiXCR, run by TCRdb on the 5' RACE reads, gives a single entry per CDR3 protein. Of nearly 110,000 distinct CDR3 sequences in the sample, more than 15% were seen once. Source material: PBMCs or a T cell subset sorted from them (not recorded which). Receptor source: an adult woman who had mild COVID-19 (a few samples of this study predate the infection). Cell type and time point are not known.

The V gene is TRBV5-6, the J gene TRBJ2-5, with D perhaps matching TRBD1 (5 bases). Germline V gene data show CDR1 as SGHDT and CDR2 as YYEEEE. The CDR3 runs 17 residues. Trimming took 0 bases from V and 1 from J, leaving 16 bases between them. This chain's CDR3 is CASSLGHAGFPQETQYF. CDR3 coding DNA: TGTGCCAGCAGCTTGGGGCACGCAGGGTTTCCCCAAGAGACCCAGTACTTC.

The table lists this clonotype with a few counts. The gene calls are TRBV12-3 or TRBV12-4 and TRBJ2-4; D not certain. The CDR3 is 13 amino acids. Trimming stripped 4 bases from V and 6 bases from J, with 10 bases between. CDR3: CASSSRSSNIQYF. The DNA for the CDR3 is TGTGCCAGCAGTTCCCGGTCGTCAAACATTCAGTACTTC.

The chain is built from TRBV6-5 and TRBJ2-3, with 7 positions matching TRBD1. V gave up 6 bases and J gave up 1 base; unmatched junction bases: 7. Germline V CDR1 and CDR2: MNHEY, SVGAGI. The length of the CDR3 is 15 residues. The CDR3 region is CASSEKGQGTDTQYF. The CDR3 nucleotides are TGTGCCAGCAGCGAGAAAGGACAGGGCACAGATACGCAGTATTTT.

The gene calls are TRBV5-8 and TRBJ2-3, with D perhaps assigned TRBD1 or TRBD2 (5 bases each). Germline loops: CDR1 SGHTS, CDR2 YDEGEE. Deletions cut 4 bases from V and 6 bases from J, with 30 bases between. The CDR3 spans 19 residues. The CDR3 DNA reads TGTGCCAGCAGCCGCCTTTCTCCGGGCGGTCGAGGGGCTCGGGATACGCAGTATTTT. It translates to CASSRLSPGGRGARDTQYF.

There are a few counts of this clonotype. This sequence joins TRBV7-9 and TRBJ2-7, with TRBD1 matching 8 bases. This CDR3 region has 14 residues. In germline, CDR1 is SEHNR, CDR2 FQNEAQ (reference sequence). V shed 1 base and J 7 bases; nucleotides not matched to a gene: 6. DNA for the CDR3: TGTGCCAGCAGCTTAGGGACAGGGATTGAGGAGCAGTACTTC. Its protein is CASSLGTGIEEQYF.

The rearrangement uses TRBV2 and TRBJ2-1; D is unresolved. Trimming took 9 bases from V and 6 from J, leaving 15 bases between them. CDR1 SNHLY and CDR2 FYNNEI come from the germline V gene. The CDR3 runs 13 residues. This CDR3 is CASWTKGRNEQFF. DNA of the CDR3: TGTGCCAGTTGGACGAAAGGGCGCAATGAGCAGTTCTTC.

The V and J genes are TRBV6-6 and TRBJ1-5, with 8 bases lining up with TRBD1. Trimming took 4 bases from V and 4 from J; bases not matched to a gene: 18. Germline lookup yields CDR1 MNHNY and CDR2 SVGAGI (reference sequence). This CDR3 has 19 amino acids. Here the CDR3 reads CASSSPGQGILSRNQPQHF. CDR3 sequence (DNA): TGTGCCAGCAGTTCGCCCGGACAGGGAATCCTTTCAAGGAATCAGCCCCAGCATTTT.

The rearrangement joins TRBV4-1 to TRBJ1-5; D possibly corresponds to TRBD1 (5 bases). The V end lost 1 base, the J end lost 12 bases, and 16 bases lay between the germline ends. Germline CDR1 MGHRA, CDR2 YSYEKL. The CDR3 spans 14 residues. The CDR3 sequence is CASSQGPPGLLQHF. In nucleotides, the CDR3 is TGCGCCAGCAGCCAAGGACCGCCGGGACTGCTCCAGCATTTT.

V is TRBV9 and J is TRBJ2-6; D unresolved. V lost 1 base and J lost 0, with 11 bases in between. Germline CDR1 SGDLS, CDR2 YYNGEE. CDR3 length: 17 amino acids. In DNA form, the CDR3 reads TGTGCCAGCAGCGTATCCTTGGATAGCTCTGGGGCCAACGTCCTGACTTTC. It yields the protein CASSVSLDSSGANVLTF.

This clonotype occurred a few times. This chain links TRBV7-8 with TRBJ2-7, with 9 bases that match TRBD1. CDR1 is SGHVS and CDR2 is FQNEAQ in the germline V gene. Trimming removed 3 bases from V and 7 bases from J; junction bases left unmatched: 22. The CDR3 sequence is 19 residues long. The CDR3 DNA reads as TGTGCCAGCAGCTTCCCAGCGCAATTTCGGGACAGGGTGGGAGAGGAGCAGTACTTC. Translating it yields CASSFPAQFRDRVGEEQYF.

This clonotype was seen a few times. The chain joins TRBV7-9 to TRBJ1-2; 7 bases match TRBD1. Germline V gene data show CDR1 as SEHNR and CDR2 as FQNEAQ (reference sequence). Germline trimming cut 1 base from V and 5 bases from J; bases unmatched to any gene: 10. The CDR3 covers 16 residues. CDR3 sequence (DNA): TGTGCCAGCAGCTTAGGGACAGGCAACGGCCTATATGGCTACACCTTC. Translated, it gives CASSLGTGNGLYGYTF.

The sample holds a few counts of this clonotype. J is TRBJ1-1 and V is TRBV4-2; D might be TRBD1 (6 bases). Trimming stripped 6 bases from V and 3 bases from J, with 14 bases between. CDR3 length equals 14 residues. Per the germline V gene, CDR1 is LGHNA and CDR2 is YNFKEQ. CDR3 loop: CASSNPDSDTEAFF. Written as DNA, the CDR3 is TGTGCCAGCAGTAACCCGGACAGTGACACTGAAGCTTTCTTT.

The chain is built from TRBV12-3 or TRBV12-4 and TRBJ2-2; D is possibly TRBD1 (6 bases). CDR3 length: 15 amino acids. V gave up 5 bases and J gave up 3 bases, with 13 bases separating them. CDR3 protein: CASSLRQAYTGELFF. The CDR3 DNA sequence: TGTGCCAGCAGTCTCCGACAGGCCTACACCGGGGAGCTGTTTTTT.

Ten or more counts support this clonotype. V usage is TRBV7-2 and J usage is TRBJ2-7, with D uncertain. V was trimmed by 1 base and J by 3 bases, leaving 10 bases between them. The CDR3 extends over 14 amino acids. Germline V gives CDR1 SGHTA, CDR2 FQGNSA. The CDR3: CASSLDLGNYEQYF. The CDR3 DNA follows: TGTGCCAGCAGCTTAGATCTGGGAAACTACGAGCAGTACTTC.

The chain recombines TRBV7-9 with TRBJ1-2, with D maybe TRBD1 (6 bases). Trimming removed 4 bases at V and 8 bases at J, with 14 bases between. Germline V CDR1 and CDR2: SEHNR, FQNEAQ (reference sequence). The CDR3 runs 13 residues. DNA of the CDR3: TGTGCCAGCAGCTCCCCAGGGGATTACGGCTACACCTTC. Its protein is CASSSPGDYGYTF. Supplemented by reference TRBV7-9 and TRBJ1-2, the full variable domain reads DTGVSQNPRHKITKRGQNVTFRCDPISEHNRLYWYRQTLGQGPEFLTYFQNEAQLEKSRLLSDRFSAERPKGSFSTLEIQRTEQGDSAMYLCASSSPGDYGYTFGSGTRLTVV.

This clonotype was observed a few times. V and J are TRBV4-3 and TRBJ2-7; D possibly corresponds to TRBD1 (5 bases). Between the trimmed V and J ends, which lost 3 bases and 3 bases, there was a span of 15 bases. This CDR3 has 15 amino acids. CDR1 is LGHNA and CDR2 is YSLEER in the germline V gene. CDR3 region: CASSQGAGRYYEQYF. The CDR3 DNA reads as TGCGCCAGCAGCCAGGGCGCAGGGCGGTACTACGAGCAGTACTTC.

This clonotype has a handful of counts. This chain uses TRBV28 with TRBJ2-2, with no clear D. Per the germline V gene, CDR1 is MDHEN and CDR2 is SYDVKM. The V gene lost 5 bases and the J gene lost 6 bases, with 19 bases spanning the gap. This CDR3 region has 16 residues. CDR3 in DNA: TGTGCCAGCAGTGCCCCGTTTGAAGTAAGGGCCGGGGAGCTGTTTTTT. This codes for CASSAPFEVRAGELFF.

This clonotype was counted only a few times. CDR3 amino acids: CASSFTSPNQPQHF. The CDR3 coding sequence is TGTGCCAGCAGTTTCACCAGCCCCAATCAGCCCCAGCATTTT. J is TRBJ1-5 and V is TRBV12-3 or TRBV12-4, with D unclear. The CDR3 extends over 14 amino acids. V lost 3 bases to trimming and J lost 3 bases, with 9 bases between them.

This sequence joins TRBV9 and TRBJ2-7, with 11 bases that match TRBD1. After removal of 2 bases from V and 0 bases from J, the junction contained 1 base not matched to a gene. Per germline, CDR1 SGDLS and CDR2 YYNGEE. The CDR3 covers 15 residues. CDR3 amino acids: CASSVGTGGSYEQYF. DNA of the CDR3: TGTGCCAGCAGCGTCGGGACAGGGGGCTCCTACGAGCAGTACTTC.

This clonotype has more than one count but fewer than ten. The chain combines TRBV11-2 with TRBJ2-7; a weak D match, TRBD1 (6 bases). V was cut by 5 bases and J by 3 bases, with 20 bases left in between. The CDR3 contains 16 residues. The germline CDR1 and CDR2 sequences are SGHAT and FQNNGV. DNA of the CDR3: TGTGCCAGCAGCCCCCAGGGCTCGGACAGTTTCTACGAGCAGTACTTC. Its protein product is CASSPQGSDSFYEQYF.

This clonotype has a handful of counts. The CDR3 reads CASSLVSGTKSNEQFF. The CDR3 nucleotides read TGTGCCAGCAGCTTAGTCTCCGGGACGAAGAGCAATGAGCAGTTCTTC. The chain couples TRBV7-9 to TRBJ2-1; D is perhaps TRBD1 or TRBD2 (5 bases each). Germline CDR1 SEHNR, CDR2 FQNEAQ (reference sequence). The CDR3 spans 16 residues. The V end was cut by 1 base, the J end by 6 bases, with 16 bases between.

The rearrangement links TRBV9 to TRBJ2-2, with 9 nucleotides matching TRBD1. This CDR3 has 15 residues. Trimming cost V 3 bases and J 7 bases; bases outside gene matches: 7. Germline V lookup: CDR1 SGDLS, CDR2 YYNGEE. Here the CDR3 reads CASSGGTGRNGELFF. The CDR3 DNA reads TGTGCCAGCAGCGGGGGGACAGGGAGGAACGGGGAGCTGTTTTTT.

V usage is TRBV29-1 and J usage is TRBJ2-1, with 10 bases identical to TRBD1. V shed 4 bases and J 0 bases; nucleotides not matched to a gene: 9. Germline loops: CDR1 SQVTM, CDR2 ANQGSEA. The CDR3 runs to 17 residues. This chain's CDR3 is CSVVPGQGSYSYNEQFF. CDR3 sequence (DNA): TGCAGCGTTGTACCGGGACAGGGGTCCTACTCCTACAATGAGCAGTTCTTC.

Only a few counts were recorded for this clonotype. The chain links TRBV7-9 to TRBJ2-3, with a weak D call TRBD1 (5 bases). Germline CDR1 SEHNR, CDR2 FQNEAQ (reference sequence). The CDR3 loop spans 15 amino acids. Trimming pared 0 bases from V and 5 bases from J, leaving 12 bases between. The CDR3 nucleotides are TGTGCCAGCAGCTTAGCAGAGACAGCTAGAGATACGCAGTATTTT. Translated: CASSLAETARDTQYF.

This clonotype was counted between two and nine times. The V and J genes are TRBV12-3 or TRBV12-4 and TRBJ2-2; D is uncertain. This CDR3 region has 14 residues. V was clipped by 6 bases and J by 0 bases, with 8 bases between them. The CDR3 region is CASREVTNTGELFF. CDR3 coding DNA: TGTGCCAGCAGGGAAGTAACGAACACCGGGGAGCTGTTTTTT.

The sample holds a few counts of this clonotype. The CDR3 coding sequence is TGTGCCAGCAGCTTAGGTGCCGGACTAGCGGGAGGGCCCTCCTACAATGAGCAGTTCTTC. Its translation: CASSLGAGLAGGPSYNEQFF. The V gene is TRBV11-2, the J gene TRBJ2-1; 15 nucleotides agree with TRBD2. Unmatched junction bases numbered 7, after V lost 1 base and J lost 0 bases. CDR1 and CDR2 from the germline V gene are SGHAT and FQNNGV. This CDR3 comprises 20 residues.

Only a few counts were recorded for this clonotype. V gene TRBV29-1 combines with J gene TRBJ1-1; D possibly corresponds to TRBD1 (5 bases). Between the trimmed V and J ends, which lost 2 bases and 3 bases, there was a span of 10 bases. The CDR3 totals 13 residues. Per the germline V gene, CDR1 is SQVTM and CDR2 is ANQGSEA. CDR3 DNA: TGCAGCGTTGAAAATCTAGGGGACACTGAAGCTTTCTTT. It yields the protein CSVENLGDTEAFF.